The clone carrying this TCR beta chain was detected a few times. Its antigen is as yet unknown. V dropped 3 bases and J dropped 2 bases, with 15 bases sitting between them. Germline V gene sequence: CDR1 SGHKS, CDR2 YYEKEE (reference sequence). The CDR3 contains 16 residues. Every patient was untreated before thyroid surgery. The sample is drawn from a study of metastatic and nonmetastatic thyroid tumors. Overall study: Repertoire comparisons spanned blood and tumor or nodule tissue from malignant and benign thyroid patients. General study results and limits: The study reportedly found significantly higher TCR beta diversity in malignant thyroid tumors than benign nodules, in blood and tumor.

The authors' processing: Researchers built a distant-metastasis classifier for papillary thyroid cancer that drew on CDR3 differences across clinicopathological groups. MiXCR re-clonotyped the PCR reads for TCRdb. These V and J calls rely on TCRdb rather than the paper's analysis. The table includes roughly 7,000 clones, approximately 40% detected once. The TCR originated in a female donor with papillary thyroid cancer or a benign thyroid nodule (not recorded which). Some clones in this sample may be carry-over from other donors' samples. Material for sequencing was tumor tissue. The rearrangement links TRBV5-5 to TRBJ1-5; weak D call: TRBD1 (5 bases). Here the CDR3 DNA reads TGTGCCAGCAGCTCAAGGGGAGGGACGGGCAATCAGCCCCAGCATTTT. Translation: CASSSRGGTGNQPQHF.